Presented here are 23 T cell receptor beta chains from one specimen sequenced in a study of identical twins. TCRdb itself ran the 5' RACE reads through MiXCR, one entry per CDR3 protein. There are about 810,000 distinct CDR3 sequences in the sample; around 12% occur only once, and 1.5% to 2% lies in the top ten. These same data were also listed under a study on yellow fever vaccine responses in identical twins.

The sequencing sample was made of PBMCs. Receptors originate from a young woman in good health.

The rearrangement uses TRBV20-1 and TRBJ2-3; D remains ambiguous. The CDR3 is 11 amino acids. Germline-derived CDR1 and CDR2 are DFQATT and SNEGSKA (reference sequence). V gave up 5 bases and J gave up 8 bases, with 11 bases separating them. CDR3 protein: CSAASHGTQYF. The CDR3 DNA follows: TGCAGTGCTGCGTCCCACGGTACGCAGTATTTT.

This sequence joins TRBV5-1 and TRBJ2-2; 9 bases match TRBD1. Unmatched junction bases numbered 6, after V lost 2 bases and J lost 4 bases. The germline V gene encodes CDR1 SGHRS and CDR2 YFSETQ. The CDR3 totals 16 residues. The CDR3 DNA reads as TGCGCCAGCAGCTTTCGGACAGGGGAGTCCACCGGGGAGCTGTTTTTT. It is translated as CASSFRTGESTGELFF. The variable domain in full, completed from reference TRBV5-1 and TRBJ2-2, reads KAGVTQTPRYLIKTRGQQVTLSCSPISGHRSVSWYQQTPGQGLQFLFEYFSETQRNKGNFPGRFSGRQFSNSRSEMNVSTLELGDSALYLCASSFRTGESTGELFFGEGSRLTVL.

V is TRBV12-3 or TRBV12-4 and J is TRBJ2-1, with a weak D call TRBD2 (5 bases). This CDR3 spans 15 amino acids. Deletions cut 5 bases from V and 5 bases from J, with 16 bases between. CDR3 loop: CASSAPDYTNNEQFF. The CDR3 DNA sequence: TGTGCCAGCAGTGCCCCAGACTACACCAACAATGAGCAGTTCTTC.

In this sample, this clonotype turned up a few times. The chain carries TRBV24-1 and TRBJ2-3, with TRBD2 matching 10 bases. J lost 3 bases, V lost 7 bases, and 6 bases had no gene match. Germline V lookup: CDR1 KGHDR, CDR2 SFDVKD. This CDR3 is 15 amino acids long. Here the CDR3 DNA reads TGTGCCACCAGCCCTAGCGGGAGTGTTACAGATACGCAGTATTTT. Translated, it gives CATSPSGSVTDTQYF.

This clonotype turned up a few times. The chain carries TRBV20-1 and TRBJ2-3; 10 bases agree with TRBD1. Germline V lookup: CDR1 DFQATT, CDR2 SNEGSKA (reference sequence). There are 13 residues in the CDR3. V shed 6 bases and J 4 bases; nucleotides not matched to a gene: 4. The CDR3 nucleotides read TGCAGTGCCACCGGGACAGGGGCAGATACGCAGTATTTT. Translated: CSATGTGADTQYF.

This clonotype was counted a few times. The gene calls are TRBV7-7 and TRBJ2-5; D gene ambiguous. The germline V and J ends were trimmed by 5 bases and 5 bases, with 15 bases remaining between them. The CDR3 covers 14 residues. Looked up from germline, CDR1 is SSHAT and CDR2 is FNYEAQ (reference sequence). The CDR3 coding sequence is TGTGCCAGCAGCGACGGACCCTTGGAGGAGACCCAGTACTTC. Its protein is CASSDGPLEETQYF.

The rearrangement uses TRBV4-1 and TRBJ2-7; D is undetermined. This CDR3 contains 14 residues. Trimming took 4 bases from V and 12 from J, leaving 22 bases between them. Germline values: CDR1 MGHRA, CDR2 YSYEKL. The CDR3 DNA reads TGCGCCAGCAGCCGAGATTTGCTAGAACATAATTTGTACTTC. Translated: CASSRDLLEHNLYF.

The table lists this clonotype with many counts. The chain couples TRBV15 to TRBJ1-1, with D possibly TRBD1 on 6 matching bases. The germline V gene encodes CDR1 LNHNV and CDR2 YYDKDF (reference sequence). The ends were cut back, 5 bases at V and 6 bases at J, with 13 bases in the middle. This CDR3 region has 13 residues. The CDR3 reads CATSGDRWAEAFF. CDR3 bases: TGTGCCACCAGCGGTGACAGGTGGGCTGAAGCTTTCTTT.

This clonotype has a handful of counts. The rearrangement links TRBV28 to TRBJ1-2; D unresolved. CDR3 length equals 15 residues. V was pared by 6 bases and J by 0 bases, with 14 bases between. CDR1 and CDR2 (germline): MDHEN, SYDVKM. Written as DNA, the CDR3 is TGTGCCAGCAGCCCACTTATCGGACCTAACTATGGCTACACCTTC. Encoded protein: CASSPLIGPNYGYTF.

The V and J genes are TRBV2 and TRBJ2-7, with 10 bases that match TRBD2. This CDR3 is 16 amino acids long. Losses at the gene ends were 6 bases for V and 0 bases for J; bases not matched to a gene: 8. CDR1 and CDR2 from the germline V gene are SNHLY and FYNNEI. As DNA, the CDR3 is TGTGCCAGCAGCAAGGATAGCGGGAGGAGCTCCTACGAGCAGTACTTC. Translation: CASSKDSGRSSYEQYF.

This clonotype was seen at least ten times. The rearrangement uses TRBV7-8 and TRBJ1-3; no reliable D call. The CDR3 runs to 16 residues. Deletions cut 2 bases from V and 4 bases from J, with 15 bases between. Germline values: CDR1 SGHVS, CDR2 FQNEAQ. The CDR3 DNA sequence: TGTGCCAGCAGCTTATACAGTACCACGGCCGGAAACACCATATATTTT. Amino acid sequence: CASSLYSTTAGNTIYF.

This clonotype was observed at least ten times. The rearrangement links TRBV29-1 to TRBJ2-1; 9 bases are shared with TRBD2. The V gene end was trimmed by 1 base and the J gene end by 4 bases; junction bases not matched to a gene: 8. Germline V gene sequence: CDR1 SQVTM, CDR2 ANQGSEA. The CDR3 contains 16 residues. The DNA of the CDR3 is TGCAGCGTTGAAGGGCGGGAGGGCCTCGATTACAATGAGCAGTTCTTC. Translation gives CSVEGREGLDYNEQFF.

V is TRBV28 and J is TRBJ1-5; possible D gene TRBD1, 6 bases. CDR1 and CDR2 from the germline V gene are MDHEN and SYDVKM. The CDR3 totals 14 residues. V lost 2 bases and J 14 bases, leaving 19 bases between the germline ends. The CDR3 DNA follows: TGTGCCAGCAGTTTAGCGGACAGTTATGAGGACGAGCATTTT. Translated, it gives CASSLADSYEDEHF. Full variable domain (remainder filled in from reference TRBV28 and TRBJ1-5): DVKVTQSSRYLVKRTGEKVFLECVQDMDHENMFWYRQDPGLGLRLIYFSYDVKMKEKGDIPEGYSVSREKKERFSLILESASTNQTSMYLCASSLADSYEDEHFGDGTRLSIL.

The V call is TRBV27, the J call TRBJ2-3, with 10 bases matching TRBD1. V was pared by 5 bases and J by 7 bases, with 9 bases of the junction left unmatched. The CDR3 contains 15 residues. Germline CDR1 MNHEY, CDR2 SMNVEV (reference sequence). CDR3 residues: CASSLDRGRGYTQYF. In DNA form, the CDR3 reads TGTGCCAGCAGTCTCGACAGGGGGCGGGGGTATACGCAGTATTTT.

V is TRBV12-3 or TRBV12-4 and J is TRBJ2-7; 8 nucleotides align to TRBD2. This CDR3 is built from 13 residues. Losses at the gene ends were 6 bases for V and 7 bases for J; bases not matched to a gene: 8. For the CDR3, the DNA is TGTGCCAGCAGGCCGGGGGGGGCGTATGAGCAGTACTTC. Translation gives CASRPGGAYEQYF.

This clonotype came up a few times. The V and J genes are TRBV3-1 and TRBJ2-3, with TRBD2 matching 13 bases. CDR3 length equals 16 residues. The V gene end was trimmed by 2 bases and the J gene end by 6 bases; junction bases not matched to a gene: 5. Germline CDR1 and CDR2: LGHDT and YNNKEL (reference sequence). The CDR3: CASSQRGLAGADTQYF. CDR3 coding DNA: TGTGCCAGCAGCCAACGCGGACTAGCGGGAGCTGATACGCAGTATTTT.

This clonotype was counted many times. The chain links TRBV9 to TRBJ2-2; TRBD2 agrees at 7 bases. Germline V gene data show CDR1 as SGDLS and CDR2 as YYNGEE. CDR3 length: 18 residues. V gave up 3 bases and J gave up 6 bases; unmatched junction bases: 17. The CDR3 DNA follows: TGTGCCAGCAGCGAGGGACGGCGGGAGCGGAACTACCCCGGGGAGCTGTTTTTT. This translates into CASSEGRRERNYPGELFF.

This rearrangement joins TRBV3-1 to TRBJ2-2; the match to TRBD2 covers 14 bases. The CDR3 has 16 residues. J gave up 5 bases and V 3 bases, and 2 bases lay outside the gene matches. The germline V gene has CDR1 LGHDT and CDR2 YNNKEL (reference sequence). This CDR3 reads CASSQRTSGRTGELFF. Here the CDR3 DNA reads TGTGCCAGCAGCCAGAGGACTAGCGGGAGGACCGGGGAGCTGTTTTTT.

The V call is TRBV12-3 or TRBV12-4, the J call TRBJ2-7; TRBD2 matches at 11 bases. The CDR3 has 14 amino acids. The V gene end was trimmed by 6 bases and the J gene end by 6 bases; junction bases not matched to a gene: 7. The CDR3 coding sequence is TGTGCCAGCAGCGAGACTAGCGGGGATCCCGAGCAGTACTTC. Protein product: CASSETSGDPEQYF.

The sample holds a few counts of this clonotype. The chain has TRBV29-1 and TRBJ1-4, with TRBD1 matching over 9 bases. With V trimmed by 7 bases and J by 13 bases, 10 bases remained unmatched. The CDR3 is 12 amino acids. Germline V gene lookup returns CDR1 SQVTM and CDR2 ANQGSEA. CDR3 residues: CSAGQGTLGLFF. The CDR3 DNA sequence: TGCAGCGCCGGACAGGGGACATTAGGACTGTTTTTT.

The CDR3 DNA is TGTGCCAGCAGCAACAGGGACAGGGGAATACAAGAGACCCAGTACTTC. This encodes CASSNRDRGIQETQYF. The chain couples TRBV7-9 to TRBJ2-5, with 10 bases aligning to TRBD1. Germline V gives CDR1 SEHNR, CDR2 FQNEAQ (reference sequence). The CDR3 sequence is 16 residues long. The trim removed 5 bases at V and 2 bases at J, leaving 8 bases unmatched.

This clonotype was counted at least ten times. This chain joins TRBV24-1 and TRBJ2-1; 7 nucleotides agree with TRBD1. V shed 6 bases and J 7 bases; nucleotides not matched to a gene: 5. The CDR3 runs 13 residues. CDR1 and CDR2 from the germline V gene are KGHDR and SFDVKD. This CDR3 reads CATSSGQANEQFF. For the CDR3, the DNA is TGTGCCACCAGTTCTGGACAGGCAAATGAGCAGTTCTTC.

The V gene is TRBV28, the J gene TRBJ1-1; D may be TRBD1 (5 bases). V lost 3 bases, J lost 11 bases, and 13 bases lay in between. The CDR3 is made up of 12 amino acids. In germline, CDR1 is MDHEN, CDR2 SYDVKM. CDR3 bases: TGTGCCAGCAGTTTCATGGGGGGGTTGGCTTTCTTT. This translates into CASSFMGGLAFF.